The clone carrying this TCR beta chain came up once. These data are taken from a study of blood T cell repertoires in COVID-19. As for the study in general: In each case, the material was cDNA or gDNA derived from T cells, B-cell-depleted T cells, or PBMCs.

Per the study methods: Researchers report that nucleated cell counts were estimated from reference gene primer amplification. Sequencing used immunoSEQ multiplex PCR; TCRdb keeps in-frame clones, though not all of them. Clone size and the V and J calls come from that table; the DNA yielded D and trimming. The sample yields about 470,000 clones, roughly nine tenths seen once. Cohort placement rested on clinical history that participants reported themselves. Cohort 3 recovered donors had two negative PCRs, clearance, or symptom resolution. The specimen was PBMCs or T cells enriched from blood (not recorded which). The clonotype originates from a woman under 30 who had recovered from COVID-19.

The chain's CDR3 is CASTVGRAGGNNEQFF. CDR3 nucleotides: TGTGCCAGCACCGTGGGTAGAGCGGGGGGGAACAATGAGCAGTTCTTC. The chain recombines TRBV9 with TRBJ2-1; 10 bases agree with TRBD2. Unmatched junction bases numbered 11, after V lost 6 bases and J lost 5 bases. The CDR3 is 16 residues long. Germline CDR1 is SGDLS and CDR2 is YYNGEE. Looking up the rest from reference TRBV9 and TRBJ2-1 gives the full variable domain: DSGVTQTPKHLITATGQRVTLRCSPRSGDLSVYWYQQSLDQGLQFLIQYYNGEERAKGNILERFSAQQFPDLHSELNLSSLELGDSALYFCASTVGRAGGNNEQFFGPGTRLTVL.